This TCR beta chain stems from a study of blood T cell repertoires in COVID-19. About the research overall: Collection of acute and convalescent COVID-19 samples took place in the United States, Italy and Spain.

This CDR3 is 14 amino acids long. Looked up from germline, CDR1 is MDHEN and CDR2 is SYDVKM. The V end was cut by 3 bases, the J end by 4 bases, with 10 bases between. Sequencing used immunoSEQ multiplex PCR; TCRdb keeps in-frame clones, though not all of them. Counted here are fewer than 450,000 clones, roughly 87% occurring once; the ten biggest clones make up more than 0.9%. Participants were aged roughly 18 to 90 years, lived in over 20 US areas, and enrolled virtually. Cohorts were based on clinical histories the participants reported. The chain couples TRBV28 to TRBJ1-5; no clear D. The receptor's source is a woman in her twenties or thirties who had recovered from COVID-19. The specimen was PBMCs or T cells enriched from blood (not recorded which). Here the CDR3 reads CASSLFGENQPQHF. The CDR3 DNA reads as TGTGCCAGCAGTTTGTTCGGGGAGAATCAGCCCCAGCATTTT.